This T cell receptor (beta chain) was recovered during a study of blood T cell repertoires in COVID-19. The CDR3 runs 15 residues. Germline V gene data show CDR1 as LNHDA and CDR2 as SQIVND (reference sequence). V gave up 4 bases and J gave up 3 bases; unmatched junction bases: 3. Some clones are missing from TCRdb's copy, which holds only in-frame ones; the method was immunoSEQ multiplex PCR. The table shows under 60,000 clones, with about 80% occurring only once. This chain joins TRBV19 and TRBJ2-7, with 13 bases aligning to TRBD2. Source material: peripheral blood. The receptor was isolated from a man in his fifties or sixties with acute or convalescent COVID-19. The CDR3 loop reads CASSTTSGGNYEQYF. The CDR3 nucleotides are TGTGCCAGTAGTACGACTAGCGGGGGGAACTACGAGCAGTACTTC.